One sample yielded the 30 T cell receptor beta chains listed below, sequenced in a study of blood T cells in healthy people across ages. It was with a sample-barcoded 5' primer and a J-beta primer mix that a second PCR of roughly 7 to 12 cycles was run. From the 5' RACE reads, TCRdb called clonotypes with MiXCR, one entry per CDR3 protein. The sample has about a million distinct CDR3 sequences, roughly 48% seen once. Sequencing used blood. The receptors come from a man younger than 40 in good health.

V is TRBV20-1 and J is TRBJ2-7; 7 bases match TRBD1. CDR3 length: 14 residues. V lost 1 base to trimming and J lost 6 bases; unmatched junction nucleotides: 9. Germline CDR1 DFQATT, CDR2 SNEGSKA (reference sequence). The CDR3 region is CSARALQGMGEQYF. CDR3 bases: TGCAGTGCTAGAGCTTTACAGGGGATGGGCGAGCAGTACTTC.

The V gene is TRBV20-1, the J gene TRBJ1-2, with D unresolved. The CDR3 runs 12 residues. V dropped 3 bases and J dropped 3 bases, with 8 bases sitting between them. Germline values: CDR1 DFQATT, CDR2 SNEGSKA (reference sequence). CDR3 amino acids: CSASSNYYGYTF. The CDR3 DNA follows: TGCAGTGCTAGTAGTAACTACTATGGCTACACCTTC.

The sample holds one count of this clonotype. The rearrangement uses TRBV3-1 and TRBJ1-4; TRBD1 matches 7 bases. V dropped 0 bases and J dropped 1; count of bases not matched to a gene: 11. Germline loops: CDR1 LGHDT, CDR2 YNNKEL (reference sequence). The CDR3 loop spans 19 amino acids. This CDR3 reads CASSQEIVGAGGTNEKLFF. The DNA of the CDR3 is TGTGCCAGCAGCCAAGAGATTGTTGGGGCAGGGGGAACTAATGAAAAACTGTTTTTT.

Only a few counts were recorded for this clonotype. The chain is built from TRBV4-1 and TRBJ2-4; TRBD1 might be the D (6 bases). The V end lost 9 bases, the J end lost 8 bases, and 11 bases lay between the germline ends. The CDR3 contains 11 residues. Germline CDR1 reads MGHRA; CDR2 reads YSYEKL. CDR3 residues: CARGARDIQYF. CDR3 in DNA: TGCGCCAGGGGGGCCAGGGACATTCAGTACTTC.

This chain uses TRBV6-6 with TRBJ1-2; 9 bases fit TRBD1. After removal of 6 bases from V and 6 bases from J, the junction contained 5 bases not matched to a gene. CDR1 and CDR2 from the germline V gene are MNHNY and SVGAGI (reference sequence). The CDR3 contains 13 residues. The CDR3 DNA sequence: TGTGCCAGCAGAGGGACAGGGCAAAATGGCTACACCTTC. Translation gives CASRGTGQNGYTF.

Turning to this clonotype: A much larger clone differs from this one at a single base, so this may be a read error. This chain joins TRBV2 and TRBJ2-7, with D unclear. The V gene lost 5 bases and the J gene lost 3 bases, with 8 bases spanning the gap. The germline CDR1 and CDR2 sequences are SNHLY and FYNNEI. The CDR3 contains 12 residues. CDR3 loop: CASSMGFYEQYF. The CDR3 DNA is TGTGCCAGCAGTATGGGATTCTACGAGCAGTACTTC.

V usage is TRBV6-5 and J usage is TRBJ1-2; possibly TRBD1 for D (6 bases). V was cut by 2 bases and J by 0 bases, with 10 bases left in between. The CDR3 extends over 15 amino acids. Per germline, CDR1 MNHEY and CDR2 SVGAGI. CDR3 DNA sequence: TGTGCCAGCAGTTACAACAGGGAGACTAACTATGGCTACACCTTC. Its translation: CASSYNRETNYGYTF.

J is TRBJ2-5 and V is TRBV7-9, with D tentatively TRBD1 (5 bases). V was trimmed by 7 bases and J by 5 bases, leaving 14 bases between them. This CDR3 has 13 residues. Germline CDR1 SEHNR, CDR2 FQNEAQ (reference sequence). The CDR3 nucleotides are TGTGCCAGCACCGGTTCAGGGTGGGAGACCCAGTACTTC. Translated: CASTGSGWETQYF.

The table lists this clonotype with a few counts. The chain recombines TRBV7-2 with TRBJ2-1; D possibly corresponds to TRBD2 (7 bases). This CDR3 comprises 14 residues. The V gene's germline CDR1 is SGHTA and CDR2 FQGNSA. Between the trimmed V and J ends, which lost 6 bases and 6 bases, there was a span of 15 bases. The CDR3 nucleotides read TGTGCCAGCAGAGTAGCCGGGGGGCCCAATGAGCAGTTCTTC. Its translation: CASRVAGGPNEQFF.

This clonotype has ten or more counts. The CDR3 DNA is TGTGCCACCGGAAACGCTGCAGGCGAGACCCAGTACTTC. It translates to CATGNAAGETQYF. J is TRBJ2-5 and V is TRBV24-1; D unresolved. The germline CDR1 and CDR2 sequences are KGHDR and SFDVKD. Trimming cost V 9 bases and J 5 bases, with 15 bases left between them. The CDR3 is 13 residues long.

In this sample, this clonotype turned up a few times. This chain's CDR3 is CSARENYEQYF. The CDR3 DNA is TGCAGTGCTAGAGAGAACTACGAGCAGTACTTC. The chain is built from TRBV20-1 and TRBJ2-7; no clear D gene. The V end was cut by 0 bases, the J end by 3 bases, with 3 bases between. Germline CDR1 is DFQATT and CDR2 is SNEGSKA (reference sequence). The CDR3 is made up of 11 amino acids.

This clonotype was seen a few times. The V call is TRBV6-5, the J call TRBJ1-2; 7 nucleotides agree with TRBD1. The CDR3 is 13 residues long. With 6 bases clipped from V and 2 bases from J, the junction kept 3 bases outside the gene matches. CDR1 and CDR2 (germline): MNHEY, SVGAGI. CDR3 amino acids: CASRRDSNYGYTF. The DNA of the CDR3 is TGTGCCAGCAGAAGGGACAGCAACTATGGCTACACCTTC.

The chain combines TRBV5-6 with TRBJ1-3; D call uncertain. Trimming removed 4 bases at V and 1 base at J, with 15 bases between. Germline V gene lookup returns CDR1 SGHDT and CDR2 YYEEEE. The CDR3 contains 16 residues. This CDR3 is CASSVRVRASGNTIYF. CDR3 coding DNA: TGTGCCAGCAGCGTTCGAGTTAGGGCGTCTGGAAACACCATATATTTT. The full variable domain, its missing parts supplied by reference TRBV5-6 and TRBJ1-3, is DAGVTQSPTHLIKTRGQQVTLRCSPKSGHDTVSWYQQALGQGPQFIFQYYEEEERQRGNFPDRFSGHQFPNYSSELNVNALLLGDSALYLCASSVRVRASGNTIYFGEGSWLTVV.

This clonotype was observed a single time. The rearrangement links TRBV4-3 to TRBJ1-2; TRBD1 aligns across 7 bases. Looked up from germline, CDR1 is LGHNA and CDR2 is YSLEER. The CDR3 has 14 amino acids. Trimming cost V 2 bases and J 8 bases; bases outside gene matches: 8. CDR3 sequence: CASSQRDSFGGYTF. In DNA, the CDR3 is TGCGCCAGCAGCCAAAGGGACAGTTTTGGGGGCTACACCTTC.

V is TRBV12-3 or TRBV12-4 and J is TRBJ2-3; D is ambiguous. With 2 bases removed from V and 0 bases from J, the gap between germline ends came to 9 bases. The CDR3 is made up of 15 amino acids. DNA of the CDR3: TGTGCCAGCAGTTTATCTCAGGAGAGCACAGATACGCAGTATTTT. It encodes CASSLSQESTDTQYF.

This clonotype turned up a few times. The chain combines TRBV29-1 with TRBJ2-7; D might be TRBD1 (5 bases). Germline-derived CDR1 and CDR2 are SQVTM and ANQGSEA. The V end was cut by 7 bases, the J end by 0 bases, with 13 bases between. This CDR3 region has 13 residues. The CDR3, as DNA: TGCAGCGGTTCAGGCACAGGCTCCTACGAGCAGTACTTC. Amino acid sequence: CSGSGTGSYEQYF.

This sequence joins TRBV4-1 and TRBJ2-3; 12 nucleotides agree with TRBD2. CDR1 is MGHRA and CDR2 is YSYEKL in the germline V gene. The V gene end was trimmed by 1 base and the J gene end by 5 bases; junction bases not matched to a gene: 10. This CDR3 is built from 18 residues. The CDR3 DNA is TGCGCCAGCAGCCAAGGGGCGCTAGCGGGGGGGTCCGGAGATACGCAGTATTTT. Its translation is CASSQGALAGGSGDTQYF.

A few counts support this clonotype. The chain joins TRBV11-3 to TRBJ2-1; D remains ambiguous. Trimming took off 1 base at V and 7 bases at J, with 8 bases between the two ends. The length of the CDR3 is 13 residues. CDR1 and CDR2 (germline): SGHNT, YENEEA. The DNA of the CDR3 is TGTGCCAGCAGCTTAGGCAAGGGAAATGAGCAGTTCTTC. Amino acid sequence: CASSLGKGNEQFF.

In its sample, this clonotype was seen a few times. CDR3 DNA: TGTGCCAGCAGCCAAGCGCGGAATGAGCAGTTCTTC. Amino acid sequence: CASSQARNEQFF. The chain links TRBV3-1 to TRBJ2-1; D call uncertain. The germline V and J ends were trimmed by 1 base and 7 bases, with 5 bases remaining between them. CDR1 and CDR2 (germline): LGHDT, YNNKEL (reference sequence). The CDR3 has 12 amino acids.

The CDR3 here is CASSVWLGGVETQYF. CDR3 nucleotide sequence: TGTGCCAGCAGCGTCTGGCTTGGGGGAGTGGAGACCCAGTACTTC. V and J are TRBV7-9 and TRBJ2-7; D possibly uses TRBD1 or TRBD2 (5 bases each). The J call may be mistaken, given a closer DNA end match to TRBJ2-5. This CDR3 region has 15 residues. Germline assignment: CDR1 SEHNR and CDR2 FQNEAQ (reference sequence).

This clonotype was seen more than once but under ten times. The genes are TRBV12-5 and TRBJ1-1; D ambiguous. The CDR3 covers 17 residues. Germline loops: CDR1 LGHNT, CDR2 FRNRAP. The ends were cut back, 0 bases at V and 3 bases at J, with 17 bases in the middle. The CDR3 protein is CASGLVLGSNGDTEAFF. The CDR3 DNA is TGTGCTAGTGGTTTGGTCCTCGGGTCCAACGGGGACACTGAAGCTTTCTTT.

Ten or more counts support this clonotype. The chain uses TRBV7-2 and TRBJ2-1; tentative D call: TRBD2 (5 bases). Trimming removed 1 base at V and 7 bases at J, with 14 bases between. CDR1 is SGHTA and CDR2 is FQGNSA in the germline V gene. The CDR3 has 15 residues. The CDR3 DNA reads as TGTGCCAGCAGCTTAGTAGGGCAAAGGGAGAATGAGCAGTTCTTC. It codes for CASSLVGQRENEQFF. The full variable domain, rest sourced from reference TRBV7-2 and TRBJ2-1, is GAGVSQSPSNKVTEKGKDVELRCDPISGHTALYWYRQSLGQGLEFLIYFQGNSAPDKSGLPSDRFSAERTGGSVSTLTIQRTQQEDSAVYLCASSLVGQRENEQFFGPGTRLTVL.

The CDR3: CSASQPYEQYF. The CDR3 DNA reads TGCAGTGCTAGCCAACCTTACGAGCAGTACTTC. This chain joins TRBV20-1 and TRBJ2-7; D unclear. The germline gives CDR1 DFQATT, CDR2 SNEGSKA (reference sequence). The CDR3 runs to 11 residues. With 3 bases removed from V and 4 bases from J, the gap between germline ends came to 7 bases.

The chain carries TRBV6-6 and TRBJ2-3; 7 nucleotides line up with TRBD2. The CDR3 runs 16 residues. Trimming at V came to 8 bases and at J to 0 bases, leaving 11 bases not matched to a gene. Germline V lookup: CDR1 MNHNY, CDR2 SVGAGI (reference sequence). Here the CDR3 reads CASGDIAGASTDTQYF. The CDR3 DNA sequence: TGTGCCAGCGGAGACATAGCGGGCGCAAGCACAGATACGCAGTATTTT.

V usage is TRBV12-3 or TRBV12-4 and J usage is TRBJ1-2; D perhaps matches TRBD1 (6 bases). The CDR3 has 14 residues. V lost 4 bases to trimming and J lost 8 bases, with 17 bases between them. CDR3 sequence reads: CASSSRGSYHGYTF. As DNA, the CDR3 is TGTGCCAGCAGTTCCAGGGGATCCTATCACGGCTACACCTTC.

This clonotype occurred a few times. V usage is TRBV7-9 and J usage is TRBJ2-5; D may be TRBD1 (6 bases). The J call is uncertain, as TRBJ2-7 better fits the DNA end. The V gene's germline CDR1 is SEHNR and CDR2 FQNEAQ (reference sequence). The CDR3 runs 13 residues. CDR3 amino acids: CASSAGERYEQYF. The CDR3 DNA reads TGTGCCAGCAGCGCAGGGGAGCGGTACGAGCAGTACTTC.

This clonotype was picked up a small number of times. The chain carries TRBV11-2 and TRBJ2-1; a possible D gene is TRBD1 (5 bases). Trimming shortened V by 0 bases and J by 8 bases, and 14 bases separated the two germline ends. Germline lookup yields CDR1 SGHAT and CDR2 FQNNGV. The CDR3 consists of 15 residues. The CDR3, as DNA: TGTGCCAGCAGCTTAGAACCCCAAAAGGGGCATGAGCAGTTCTTC. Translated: CASSLEPQKGHEQFF.

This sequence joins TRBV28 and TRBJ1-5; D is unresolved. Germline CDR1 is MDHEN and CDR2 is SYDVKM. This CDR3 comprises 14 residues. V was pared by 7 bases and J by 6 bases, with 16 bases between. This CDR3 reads CASTWTGPGQPQHF. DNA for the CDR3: TGTGCCAGCACTTGGACTGGGCCGGGTCAGCCCCAGCATTTT.

The CDR3 loop is CASRGGLAETDTQYF. DNA of the CDR3: TGTGCCAGCAGGGGGGGACTAGCGGAGACAGATACGCAGTATTTT. The chain carries TRBV6-2 or TRBV6-3 and TRBJ2-3; 11 bases are a match to TRBD2. With 6 bases clipped from V and 3 bases from J, the junction kept 5 bases outside the gene matches. The CDR3 totals 15 residues. Germline V gene sequence: CDR1 MNHEY, CDR2 SVGEGT.

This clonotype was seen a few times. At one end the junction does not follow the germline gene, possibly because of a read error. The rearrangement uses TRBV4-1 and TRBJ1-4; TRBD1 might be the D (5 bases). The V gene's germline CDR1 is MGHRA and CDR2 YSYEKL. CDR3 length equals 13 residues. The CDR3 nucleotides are TGTGCCAGCAGCCAGGGACCGAATGAAAAACTGTTTTTT. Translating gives CASSQGPNEKLFF.